This T cell receptor (beta chain) was found in a study of cytomegalovirus exposure and HLA in healthy donors. Broader study findings: An analysis done earlier found most TCR beta V segments productive about 87% or about 30% of the time. A few V segments could not be told apart, such as TRBV6-2 and TRBV6-3, and were left out. Rarity characterized most TCR sequences, yet some public TCRs appeared in many donors.

60 Vbeta and 13 Jbeta primers were used in PCR. The protocol was immunoSEQ multiplex PCR, while the TCRdb copy is restricted to in-frame clones and leaves out a portion. The data hold some 190,000 clones, with roughly four fifths observed a single time. The count of this clone is one. Its antigen is not identified. Germline values: CDR1 MRHNA, CDR2 SNTAGT. The V and J ends lost 0 bases and 7 bases, in that order; junction bases with no gene match: 3. The CDR3 extends over 14 amino acids. This chain uses TRBV6-4 with TRBJ1-5; 7 nucleotides line up with TRBD1. The receptor's source is a woman in her 30s in good health and CMV-seropositive. The sequencing sample was made of PBMCs. Here the CDR3 reads CASSDSGGDQPQHF. The CDR3 DNA follows: TGTGCCAGCAGTGACTCAGGGGGCGACCAGCCCCAGCATTTT.